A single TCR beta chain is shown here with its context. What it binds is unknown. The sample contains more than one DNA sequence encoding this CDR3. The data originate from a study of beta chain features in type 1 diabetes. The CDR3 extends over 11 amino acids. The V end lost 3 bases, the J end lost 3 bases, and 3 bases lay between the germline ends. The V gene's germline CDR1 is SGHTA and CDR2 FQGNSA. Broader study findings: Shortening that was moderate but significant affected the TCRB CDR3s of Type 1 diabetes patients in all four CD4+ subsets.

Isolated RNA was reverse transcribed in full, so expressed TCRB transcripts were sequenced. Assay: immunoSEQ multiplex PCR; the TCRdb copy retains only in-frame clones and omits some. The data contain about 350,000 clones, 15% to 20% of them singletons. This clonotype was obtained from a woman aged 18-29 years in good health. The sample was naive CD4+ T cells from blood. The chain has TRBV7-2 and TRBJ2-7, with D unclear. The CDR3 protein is CASSFHYEQYF. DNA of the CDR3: TGTGCCAGCAGCTTCCACTACGAGCAGTACTTC.